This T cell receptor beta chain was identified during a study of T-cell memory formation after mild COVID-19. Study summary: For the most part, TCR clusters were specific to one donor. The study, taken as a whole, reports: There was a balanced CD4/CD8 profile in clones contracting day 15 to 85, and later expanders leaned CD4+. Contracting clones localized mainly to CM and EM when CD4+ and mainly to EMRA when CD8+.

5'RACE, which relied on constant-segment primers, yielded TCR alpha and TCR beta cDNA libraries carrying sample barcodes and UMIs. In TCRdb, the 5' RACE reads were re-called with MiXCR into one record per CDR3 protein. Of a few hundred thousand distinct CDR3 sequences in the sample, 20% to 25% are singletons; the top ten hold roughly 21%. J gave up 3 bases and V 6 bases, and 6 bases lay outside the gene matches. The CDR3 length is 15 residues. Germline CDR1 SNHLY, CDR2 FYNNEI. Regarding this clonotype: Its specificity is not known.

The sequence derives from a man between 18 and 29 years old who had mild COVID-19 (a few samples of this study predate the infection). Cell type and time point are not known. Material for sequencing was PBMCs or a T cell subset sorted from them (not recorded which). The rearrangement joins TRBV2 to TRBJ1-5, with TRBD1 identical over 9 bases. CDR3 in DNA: TGTGCCAGCAGCAAAGGACAGGGGCCCAATCAGCCCCAGCATTTT. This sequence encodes CASSKGQGPNQPQHF.